Sequencing of this T cell receptor (beta chain) was carried out in a study of PD-L1 blockade in urothelial cancer. Study at large: When patients started atezolizumab in about 2014, it was given at 1,200 mg intravenously every 3 weeks. Study outcomes and limitations: Having blood TCR clonality under the median before treatment predicted better survival.

Noted time point: peripheral blood 6 weeks after treatment start. In regard to this clone: As yet, its antigen is unknown.

The CDR3 sequence is 17 residues long. The junction had 6 bases not matched to a gene; V was cut back by 1 base and J by 6 bases. CDR1 is SGHTA and CDR2 is FQGNSA in the germline V gene. Measured with immunoSEQ multiplex PCR; TCRdb has only the in-frame clones, and not every one. Found here are approximately 93,000 clones, over 80% of them singletons; the top ten hold under 8.5%. This specimen was PBMCs, taken around atezolizumab (anti-PD-L1) treatment. The clonotype comes from an older man with urothelial cancer. V gene TRBV7-2 combines with J gene TRBJ2-3; TRBD2 matches 14 bases. The CDR3 DNA reads TGTGCCAGCAGCTTAGGACTAGCGGGGGGGCATTGGGATACGCAGTATTTT. Translating it yields CASSLGLAGGHWDTQYF.